The clone carrying this TCR beta chain was observed a handful of times. Its cognate antigen is unknown. These data come from a study of cytomegalovirus exposure and HLA in healthy donors. Study-level results: Previous analysis showed most TCR beta V segments were productive about 87% or about 30% of the time.

Researchers ran the PCR with 60 Vbeta and 13 Jbeta primers. In the original processing: A follow-up analysis tallied 70 million to 80 million unique TCR beta chains, roughly 11 million shared. TCRdb's copy holds only in-frame clones and misses some; the assay was immunoSEQ multiplex PCR. D and trimming were read from the DNA, whereas the V and J calls and clone size are those reported in that table. The sample records 130,000 to 150,000 clones, around 79% being singletons. The sequencing sample was made of PBMCs. This clonotype originated in a woman in her 30s in good health and CMV-seronegative.

The CDR3, as DNA: TGTGCCAGCAGTAAGGGGACAGGGGCGATGGACTATGGCTACACCTTC. Amino acids: CASSKGTGAMDYGYTF. The V call is TRBV5-8, the J call TRBJ1-2, with 10 bases aligning to TRBD1. Trimming at V came to 5 bases and at J to 3 bases, leaving 10 bases not matched to a gene. CDR3 length equals 16 residues. Germline CDR1 is SGHTS and CDR2 is YDEGEE.